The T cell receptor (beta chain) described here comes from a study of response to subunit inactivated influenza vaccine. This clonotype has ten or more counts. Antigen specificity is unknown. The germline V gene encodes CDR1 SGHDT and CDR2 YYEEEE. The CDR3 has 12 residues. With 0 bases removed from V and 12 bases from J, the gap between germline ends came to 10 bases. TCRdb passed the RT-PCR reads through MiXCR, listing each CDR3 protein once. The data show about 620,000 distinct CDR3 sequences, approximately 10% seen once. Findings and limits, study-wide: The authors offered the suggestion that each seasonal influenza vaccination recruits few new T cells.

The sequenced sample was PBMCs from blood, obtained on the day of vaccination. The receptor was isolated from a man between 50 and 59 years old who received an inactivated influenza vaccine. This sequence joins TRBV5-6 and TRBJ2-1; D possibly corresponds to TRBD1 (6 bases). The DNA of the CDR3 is TGTGCCAGCAGCTTGGGGGCCAGGGGGCAGTTCTTC. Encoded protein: CASSLGARGQFF.